These 2 T cell receptor beta chains share one sample of origin, sequenced in a study of blood T cells in healthy people across ages. Combining a sample-barcoded 5' primer with a J-beta primer mix, a second PCR ran for roughly 7 to 12 cycles. One entry per CDR3 protein, called by TCRdb with MiXCR from the 5' RACE reads. The table has fewer than 1,200,000 distinct CDR3 sequences, less than 25% seen once. These data were also reused for a study on T cells of mothers and their children.

The sequenced material came from blood. These receptors originate from a girl under 10 years old in good health.

The chain joins TRBV20-1 to TRBJ2-5, with D possibly being TRBD2 (5 bases). Trimming stripped 0 bases from V and 0 bases from J, with 11 bases between. CDR3 length: 15 amino acids. CDR1 and CDR2 from the germline V gene are DFQATT and SNEGSKA (reference sequence). CDR3 region: CSARDARRDQETQYF. The CDR3 DNA reads as TGCAGTGCTAGAGATGCGCGGCGGGACCAAGAGACCCAGTACTTC.

This clonotype was found a few times. The chain carries TRBV5-1 and TRBJ2-3; tentative D call: TRBD2 (6 bases). The CDR3 loop spans 15 amino acids. Between the trimmed V and J ends, which lost 0 bases and 0 bases, there was a span of 8 bases. In germline, CDR1 is SGHRS, CDR2 YFSETQ. The CDR3 DNA reads as TGCGCCAGCAGCTTGGCTAGCGTAAGCACAGATACGCAGTATTTT. Protein product: CASSLASVSTDTQYF.